These T cell receptor beta chains were read from a single sample in a study of CD8+CD57+ T cells in acquired aplastic anemia. TCRdb re-called the reads with MiXCR, one entry per CDR3 protein. The sample lists 80,000 to 100,000 distinct CDR3 sequences, about 67% occurring once. Sequencing input: sorted CD4+, CD8+, or CD8+CD57+ T cells (not recorded which) from PBMCs. These receptor sequences come from a human donor with aplastic anemia. The CDR3 runs from the conserved cysteine through the conserved F or W. The D gene is left open where the match is weak. Clone sizes are given selectively: once, few, many, or a class where the clone is expanded.

clone_size d_call j_call v_call cdr3_length cdr3_nt cdr3_aa
many TRBD1 TRBJ2-3 TRBV6-1 17 TGTGCCAGCAGCCCCTATCGACAGGGGGCCGACACAGATACGCAGTATTTT CASSPYRQGADTDTQYF
. . TRBJ2-3 TRBV4-1 14 TGCGCCAGCAGCCACGACTTGTTCACAGATACGCAGTATTTT CASSHDLFTDTQYF
. TRBD2 TRBJ2-7 TRBV7-3 18 TGTGCCAGCAGCTTCATTACTAGCGGGAGCGGGACCCCCTACGAGCAGTACTTC CASSFITSGSGTPYEQYF
. TRBD1 TRBJ2-7 TRBV7-6 15 TGTGCCAGCAGCTTAGGGGACAGGGAGACCTACGAGCAGTACTTC CASSLGDRETYEQYF
. TRBD2 TRBJ2-5 TRBV19 16 TGTGCCAGTAGTATAGAGGGGACTAGCGGGACAGAGACCCAGTACTTC CASSIEGTSGTETQYF
. TRBD1 TRBJ2-7 TRBV6-4 14 TGTGCCAGCAGTACGGGACAGGGGGCCTACGAGCAGTACTTC CASSTGQGAYEQYF
. TRBD1 TRBJ2-5 TRBV24-1 15 TGTGCCACCATCCCTCGGGACAGCAACCAAGAGACCCAGTACTTC CATIPRDSNQETQYF
. TRBD1 TRBJ2-7 TRBV20-1 11 TGCAGTGCTAGGGGACAGCTCGAGCAGTACTTC CSARGQLEQYF
. . TRBJ1-2 TRBV19 13 TGTGCCAGTAGTATTCTCCACTCCTATGGCTACACCTTC CASSILHSYGYTF
. . TRBJ1-4 TRBV5-1 16 TGCGCCAGCAGCTTGGCCGGTGGGACACTTAATGAAAAACTGTTTTTT CASSLAGGTLNEKLFF
. TRBD2 TRBJ2-1 TRBV2 18 TGTGCCAGCAGTGAACTGCCTAGCGGGAGGGGGCCCTACAATGAGCAGTTCTTC CASSELPSGRGPYNEQFF
. . TRBJ2-2 TRBV2 15 TGTGCCAGCAGTGCCGAGGGACCGAACACCGGGGAGCTGTTTTTT CASSAEGPNTGELFF
many TRBD2 TRBJ2-1 TRBV7-9 18 TGTGCCAGCAGCTTAGGAAGTGGGGCGGGGGAGCCTAACAATGAGCAGTTCTTC CASSLGSGAGEPNNEQFF
. TRBD2 TRBJ2-5 TRBV7-6 22 TGTGCCAGCAGCTTTCAACTAGCGGAATTAGGGGGAGCCCCAGGGGTGGGAGAGACCCAGTACTTC CASSFQLAELGGAPGVGETQYF
. . TRBJ1-6 TRBV5-5 11 TGTGCCAGCAGCTCTACAAGGGGCCTCCACTTT CASSSTRGLHF
. TRBD1 TRBJ1-2 TRBV20-1 16 TGCAGTGCTAGAGGTAACCGGGACAGGGAGTCAAGTGGCTACACCTTC CSARGNRDRESSGYTF
. . TRBJ2-2 TRBV29-1 13 TGCAGCGTTGCGTATCCGAACACCGGGGAGCTGTTTTTT CSVAYPNTGELFF
. . TRBJ2-1 TRBV15 14 TGTGCCACCAGCACACCCGCGTCCCGCAATGAGCAGTTCTTC CATSTPASRNEQFF
. TRBD2 TRBJ2-5 TRBV10-1 14 TGCGCCAGCACTACGACTAGCGGCATAGAGACCCAGTACTTC CASTTTSGIETQYF
many TRBD2 TRBJ2-1 TRBV9 15 TGTGCCAGCAGCCCTTCCGGCGGGGGTGGGAATGAGCAGTTCTTC CASSPSGGGGNEQFF
. . TRBJ1-6 TRBV15 15 TGTGCCACCAGCAGTTCGGGGTCTGGTAATTCACCCCTCCACTTT CATSSSGSGNSPLHF
. TRBD2 TRBJ2-7 TRBV20-1 15 TGCAGTGCTAGAGGGACTAGCGGGAGTATGTCCGAGCAGTACTTC CSARGTSGSMSEQYF
. TRBD2 TRBJ2-3 TRBV12-3/TRBV12-4 16 TGTGCCAGCAGTTCGTCGGCGGGAGGGAGCACAGATACGCAGTATTTT CASSSSAGGSTDTQYF
. . TRBJ2-1 TRBV7-9 12 TGTGCCAGCAGCTTAGATGGATATGAGCAGTTCTTC CASSLDGYEQFF
few . TRBJ1-6 TRBV2 13 TGTGCCAGCAGTGCCATGAGGGCCTCACCCCTCCACTTT CASSAMRASPLHF
. . TRBJ1-1 TRBV10-3 13 TGTGCCACCATTTCGGGGGAGAACACTGAAGCTTTCTTT CATISGENTEAFF
many TRBD2 TRBJ2-2 TRBV9 16 TGTGCCAGCAGCGTGGGACTAGCTCCGGCTACCGGGGAGCTGTTTTTT CASSVGLAPATGELFF
many TRBD2 TRBJ2-1 TRBV20-1 14 TGCAGTGTCCCGGACCAGCGGGAGTTTAATGAGCAGTTCTTC CSVPDQREFNEQFF
. TRBD1 TRBJ2-7 TRBV15 16 TGTGCCACCAGCACCCGTTTTCAGGGGGCTACCTACGAGCAGTACTTC CATSTRFQGATYEQYF
. . TRBJ2-7 TRBV7-8 14 TGTGCCAGCAGCTTAGACGCCGGCACCTACGAGCAGTACTTC CASSLDAGTYEQYF
. TRBD2 TRBJ2-2 TRBV10-3 13 TGTGCCATTAATGCGGGAGGGACCGGGGAGCTGTTTTTT CAINAGGTGELFF
. . TRBJ2-3 TRBV7-9 11 TGTGCCAGCATCGTGGCAGATACGCAGTATTTT CASIVADTQYF
. . TRBJ2-1 TRBV3-1 17 TGTGCCAGCAGCCAAGATCTTGGCCGCACCATAAACAATGAGCAGTTCTTC CASSQDLGRTINNEQFF
few . TRBJ2-1 TRBV19 11 TGTGCCAGTAGTAGGGGGGACGAGCAGTTCTTC CASSRGDEQFF
. . TRBJ2-7 TRBV6-5 16 TGTGCCAGCAGTTATGGGGTGCCGGACGCCTCCTACGAGCAGTACTTC CASSYGVPDASYEQYF
medium-sized TRBD2 TRBJ2-7 TRBV10-2 17 TGCGCCAGCAGTGAGAGTCTAGCGGGAGGGCCTAAGTACGAGCAGTACTTC CASSESLAGGPKYEQYF
. TRBD2 TRBJ2-7 TRBV7-8 15 TGTGCCAGCAGCTTAGAAGGCGGGGGAGGCTACGAGCAGTACTTC CASSLEGGGGYEQYF
. . TRBJ1-5 TRBV20-1 15 TGCAGTGCTAGGCGGGGGGACGCGGGCAATCAGCCCCAGCATTTT CSARRGDAGNQPQHF
. TRBD1 TRBJ1-2 TRBV6-1 15 TGTGCCAGCAGTGAAATGACCGGGACAGGGTTAGGCTACACCTTC CASSEMTGTGLGYTF
. TRBD1 TRBJ2-2 TRBV10-1 18 TGCGCCACAACGGCACTAGCACCGGGACAGGGGAACGCCGGGGAGCTGTTTTTT CATTALAPGQGNAGELFF
. . TRBJ2-2 TRBV28 16 TGTGCCAGCACCCGACCGGCGGCAGGGAACACCGGGGAGCTGTTTTTT CASTRPAAGNTGELFF
many TRBD2 TRBJ2-3 TRBV7-6 16 TGTGCCAGCAGCTTAGAAATAGCGGGGGGAACAGATACGCAGTATTTT CASSLEIAGGTDTQYF
. . TRBJ1-2 TRBV19 15 TGTGCCAGTAGTCCAAGGACTTCGGGAATGGATGGCTACACCTTC CASSPRTSGMDGYTF